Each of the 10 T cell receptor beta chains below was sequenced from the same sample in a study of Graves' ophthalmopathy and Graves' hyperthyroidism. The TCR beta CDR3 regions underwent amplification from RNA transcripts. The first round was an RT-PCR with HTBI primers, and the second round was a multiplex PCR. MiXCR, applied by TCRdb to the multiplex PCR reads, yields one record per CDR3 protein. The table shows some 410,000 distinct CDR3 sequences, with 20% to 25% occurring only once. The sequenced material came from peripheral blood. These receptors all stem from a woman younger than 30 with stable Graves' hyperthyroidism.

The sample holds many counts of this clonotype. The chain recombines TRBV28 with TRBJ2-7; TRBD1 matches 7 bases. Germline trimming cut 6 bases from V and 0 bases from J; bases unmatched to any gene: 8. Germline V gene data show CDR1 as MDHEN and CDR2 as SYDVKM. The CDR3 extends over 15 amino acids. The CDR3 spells CASSSGDRVSYEQYF. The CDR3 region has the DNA TGTGCCAGCAGCTCTGGGGACAGAGTCTCCTACGAGCAGTACTTC.

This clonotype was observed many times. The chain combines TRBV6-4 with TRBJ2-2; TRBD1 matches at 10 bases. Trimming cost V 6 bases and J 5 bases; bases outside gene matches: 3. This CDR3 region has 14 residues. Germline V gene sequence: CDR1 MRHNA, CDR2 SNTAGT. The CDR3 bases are TGTGCCAGCAGACGGACAGGGGGGACCGGGGAGCTGTTTTTT. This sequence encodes CASRRTGGTGELFF.

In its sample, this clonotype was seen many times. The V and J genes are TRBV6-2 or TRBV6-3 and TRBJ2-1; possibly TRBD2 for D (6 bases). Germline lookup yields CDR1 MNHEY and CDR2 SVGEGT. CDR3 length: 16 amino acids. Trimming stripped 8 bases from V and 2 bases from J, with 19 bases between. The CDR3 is CASSPFGTRTYNEQFF. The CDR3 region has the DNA TGTGCCAGCTCCCCCTTTGGGACTCGCACCTACAATGAGCAGTTCTTC.

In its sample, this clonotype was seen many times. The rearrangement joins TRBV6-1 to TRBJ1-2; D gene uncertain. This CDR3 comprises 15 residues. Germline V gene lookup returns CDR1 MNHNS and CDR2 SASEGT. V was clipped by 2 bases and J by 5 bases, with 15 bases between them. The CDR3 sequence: CASSETLVRIYGYTF. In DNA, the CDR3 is TGTGCCAGCAGTGAAACCTTAGTAAGGATATATGGCTACACCTTC.

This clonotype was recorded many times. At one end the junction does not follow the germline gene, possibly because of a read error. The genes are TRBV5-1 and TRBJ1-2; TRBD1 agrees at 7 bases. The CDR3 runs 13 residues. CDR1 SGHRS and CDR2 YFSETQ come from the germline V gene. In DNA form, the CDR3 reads TGCGCCAGCAGCTTTAGAGGGGGCGATGGTTACACCTTC. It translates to CASSFRGGDGYTF.

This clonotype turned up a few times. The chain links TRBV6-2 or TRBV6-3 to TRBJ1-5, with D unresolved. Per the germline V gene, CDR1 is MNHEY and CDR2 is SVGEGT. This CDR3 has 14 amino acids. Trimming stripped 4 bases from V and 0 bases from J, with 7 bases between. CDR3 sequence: CASSSRNSNQPQHF. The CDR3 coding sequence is TGTGCCAGCAGTTCAAGAAATAGCAATCAGCCCCAGCATTTT.

This CDR3 reads CSAVGDYNQPQHF. The CDR3 DNA follows: TGCAGTGCGGTGGGAGACTACAATCAGCCCCAGCATTTT. This chain links TRBV20-1 with TRBJ1-5; D is undetermined. The germline CDR1 and CDR2 sequences are DFQATT and SNEGSKA (reference sequence). With 6 bases removed from V and 3 bases from J, the gap between germline ends came to 12 bases. The CDR3 runs to 13 residues.

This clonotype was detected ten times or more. For the CDR3, the DNA is TGTGCCAGCAGTGACCCTCAAGAGGGGCGAAACACCATATATTTT. It yields the protein CASSDPQEGRNTIYF. This chain joins TRBV25-1 and TRBJ1-3; a possible D gene is TRBD1 (5 bases). The length of the CDR3 is 15 residues. Trimming left V 3 bases short and J 5 bases short, with 14 bases between. Germline V CDR1 and CDR2: MGHDK, SYGVNS.

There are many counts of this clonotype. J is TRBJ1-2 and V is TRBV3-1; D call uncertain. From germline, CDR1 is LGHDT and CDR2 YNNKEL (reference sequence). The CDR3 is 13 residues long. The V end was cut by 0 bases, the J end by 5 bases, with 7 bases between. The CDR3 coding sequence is TGTGCCAGCAGCCAAGATAGCTTTTATGGCTACACCTTC. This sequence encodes CASSQDSFYGYTF.

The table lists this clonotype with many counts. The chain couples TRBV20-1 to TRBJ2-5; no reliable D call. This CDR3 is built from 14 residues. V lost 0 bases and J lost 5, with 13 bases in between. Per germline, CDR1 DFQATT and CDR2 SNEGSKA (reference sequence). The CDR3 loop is CSAREFPSLETQYF. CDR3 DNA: TGCAGTGCTAGAGAATTCCCTAGTTTGGAGACCCAGTACTTC.